This record covers a single TCR beta chain. The antigen is unknown. Primers for the PCR totalled 60 Vbeta and 13 Jbeta. Measured with immunoSEQ multiplex PCR; TCRdb has only the in-frame clones, and not every one. The sample consists of some 140,000 clones, around 63% of them appearing once. The data are from a study of cytomegalovirus exposure and HLA in healthy donors. Regarding the study as a whole: From TCR beta sequences, most subjects' HLA-A and HLA-B alleles were reportedly predicted accurately. Specificity for CMV antigens was confirmed in vitro for a few of the CMV-associated chains. It was taken for granted in presence/absence analyses that sequencing depth across donors was roughly uniform.

Participants comprised healthy donors of bone marrow. The CDR3 runs 13 residues. The germline CDR1 and CDR2 sequences are LNHDA and SQIVND (reference sequence). V lost 3 bases and J lost 8; bases outside the gene matches: 3. The rearrangement links TRBV19 to TRBJ1-2, with 10 bases fitting TRBD1. The sample consisted of PBMCs. The receptor comes from a human donor in good health. The CDR3 DNA reads as TGTGCCAGTAGTATCGGACAGGGGGACGGCTACACCTTC. It specifies CASSIGQGDGYTF.